This T cell receptor (beta chain) is drawn from a study of metastatic and nonmetastatic thyroid tumors. Across the study: Comparison of repertoires was carried out across blood and tumor or nodule tissue from malignant and benign thyroid patients.

This clone came up a few times. V was cut by 4 bases and J by 4 bases, with 9 bases left in between. The CDR3 has 13 residues. Germline-derived CDR1 and CDR2 are SNHLY and FYNNEI. Nobody among the patients had been given any treatment before thyroid surgery. Per the original methods: A classifier of distant metastasis in papillary thyroid cancer was built from CDR3 differences (across clinicopathological groups). TCRdb re-called clones via MiXCR from the PCR reads. These V and J calls are TCRdb output, not the study's own analysis. Altogether over 65,000 clones are present, around 12% being singletons, with the ten largest covering over 7%.

J is TRBJ2-3 and V is TRBV2, with D unclear. Sequences were obtained from tumor tissue. This TCR was recovered from a female donor with papillary thyroid cancer or a benign thyroid nodule (not recorded which). Some clones in this sample may be carry-over from other donors' samples. This chain's CDR3 is CASSVDGADTQYF. CDR3 coding DNA: TGTGCCAGCAGTGTGGACGGTGCAGATACGCAGTATTTT.